The present T cell receptor (beta chain) was sequenced within a study of technical replicates of blood from a handful of donors. The CDR3 has 17 residues. CDR1 and CDR2 (germline): SGHVS, FNYEAQ. Trimming cost V 5 bases and J 11 bases; bases outside gene matches: 18. Assay used: immunoSEQ multiplex PCR; TCRdb lists only in-frame clones, some missing. Of about 17,000 clones listed, around 87% were seen once; the top ten hold roughly 12%. The material sequenced was PBMCs. The chain is built from TRBV7-6 and TRBJ2-3; 11 nucleotides match TRBD2. The receptor's source is a human donor in good health. CDR3 amino acids: CASSPGTSGAGAIEQYF. Written as DNA, the CDR3 is TGTGCCAGCAGCCCCGGGACTAGCGGAGCCGGCGCAATTGAGCAGTATTTT.